The 22 T cell receptor beta chains reported below all come from one sample, sequenced in a study of blood T cell repertoires in COVID-19 (dated by TCRdb to the early 2020s). The library was prepared using the immunoSEQ multiplex PCR assay. TCRdb took over this immuneACCESS table, retaining in-frame rearrangements with V and J assigned. Such tables are incomplete; in checked studies, under half of the missing clones stem from an unresolved V gene, and the remainder is unexplained. For this sample the table gives about 120,000 clones, of which about 85% were detected only once. The ten largest account for under 4% of the sample. The sample was peripheral blood. Every receptor here comes from a man between 60 and 75 years old with acute or convalescent COVID-19.

The J gene is TRBJ2-3, the V gene TRBV6-5, with D tentatively TRBD2 (6 bases). There are 13 residues in the CDR3. Germline V gene lookup returns CDR1 MNHEY and CDR2 SVGAGI. With 9 bases removed from V and 7 bases from J, the gap between germline ends came to 17 bases. CDR3 protein: CASMGTLEYTQYF. The CDR3 nucleotides are TGTGCCAGTATGGGGACTCTGGAATATACGCAGTATTTT.

J is TRBJ2-1 and V is TRBV12-5, with TRBD2 matching over 13 bases. Germline CDR1 is LGHNT and CDR2 is FRNRAP. With 5 bases clipped from V and 5 bases from J, the junction kept 9 bases outside the gene matches. The CDR3 covers 17 residues. The CDR3 spells CASGDGLAGVGDNEQFF. The CDR3 bases are TGTGCTAGTGGTGATGGACTAGCGGGAGTTGGGGACAATGAGCAGTTCTTC. The whole variable domain, filled in from reference TRBV12-5 and TRBJ2-1, reads DARVTQTPRHKVTEMGQEVTMRCQPILGHNTVFWYRQTMMQGLELLAYFRNRAPLDDSGMPKDRFSAEMPDATLATLKIQPSEPRDSAVYFCASGDGLAGVGDNEQFFGPGTRLTVL.

V and J are TRBV4-3 and TRBJ1-2; 11 nucleotides match TRBD1. In germline, CDR1 is LGHNA, CDR2 YSLEER. V shed 5 bases, J shed 4 bases, and the junction held 6 bases outside the gene matches. This CDR3 has 15 amino acids. The CDR3 spells CASSKGGTGGYGYTF. The CDR3 DNA sequence: TGCGCCAGCAGCAAGGGGGGGACAGGGGGCTATGGCTACACCTTC.

This clone is a singleton in its sample. J is TRBJ2-1 and V is TRBV19; TRBD1 matches at 7 bases. The trim removed 6 bases at V and 6 bases at J, leaving 11 bases unmatched. The CDR3 has 15 residues. In germline, CDR1 is LNHDA, CDR2 SQIVND (reference sequence). CDR3 loop: CASSPSGTAGNEQFF. CDR3 coding DNA: TGTGCCAGTAGCCCATCGGGGACAGCCGGCAATGAGCAGTTCTTC.

The J gene is TRBJ2-1, the V gene TRBV5-4; 7 bases map to TRBD1. V dropped 4 bases and J dropped 4; count of bases not matched to a gene: 5. Per germline, CDR1 SGHNT and CDR2 YYREEE (reference sequence). The CDR3 spans 14 residues. The chain's CDR3 is CASSPWDRYNEQFF. The CDR3 coding sequence is TGTGCCAGCAGCCCTTGGGACAGATACAATGAGCAGTTCTTC. The complete variable domain, with remaining parts taken from reference TRBV5-4 and TRBJ2-1, reads ETGVTQSPTHLIKTRGQQVTLRCSSQSGHNTVSWYQQALGQGPQFIFQYYREEENGRGNFPPRFSGLQFPNYSSELNVNALELDDSALYLCASSPWDRYNEQFFGPGTRLTVL.

The table lists this clone with a count of one. This rearrangement joins TRBV7-2 to TRBJ2-7; 7 bases align to TRBD2. Unmatched junction bases numbered 16, after V lost 4 bases and J lost 7 bases. CDR1 is SGHTA, CDR2 FQGNSA, per germline. CDR3 length equals 16 residues. DNA of the CDR3: TGTGCCAGCAGCTCGTGGGAGGGAGCGATCCCCGGGGAGCAGTACTTC. Its translation: CASSSWEGAIPGEQYF.

The V gene is TRBV29-1, the J gene TRBJ2-5, with 16 bases that match TRBD2. Germline V gene sequence: CDR1 SQVTM, CDR2 ANQGSEA. The V gene end was trimmed by 5 bases and the J gene end by 5 bases; junction bases not matched to a gene: 8. The CDR3 consists of 16 residues. CDR3 sequence: CSVPGTSGRAGETQYF. The DNA for the CDR3 is TGCAGCGTTCCAGGGACTAGCGGGAGGGCCGGGGAGACCCAGTACTTC.

The rearrangement joins TRBV9 to TRBJ1-1, with no clear D. This CDR3 has 15 amino acids. Trimming cost V 4 bases and J 1 base, with 14 bases left between them. Germline values: CDR1 SGDLS, CDR2 YYNGEE. The CDR3 loop reads CASSPGSGRNTEAFF. CDR3 sequence (DNA): TGTGCCAGCAGCCCCGGGAGTGGGAGGAACACTGAAGCTTTCTTT. The whole variable domain, filled in from reference TRBV9 and TRBJ1-1, reads DSGVTQTPKHLITATGQRVTLRCSPRSGDLSVYWYQQSLDQGLQFLIQYYNGEERAKGNILERFSAQQFPDLHSELNLSSLELGDSALYFCASSPGSGRNTEAFFGQGTRLTVV.

The chain employs TRBV10-2 and TRBJ2-1, with TRBD2 identical over 10 bases. V gave up 6 bases and J gave up 2 bases; unmatched junction bases: 4. Germline CDR1 and CDR2: WSHSY and SAAADI. There are 15 residues in the CDR3. In nucleotides, the CDR3 is TGCGCCAGCAGCAAGCGGGAGGGGACCTACAATGAGCAGTTCTTC. Translation: CASSKREGTYNEQFF.

V is TRBV7-3 and J is TRBJ2-3, with 7 nucleotides matching TRBD1. This CDR3 is built from 15 residues. Germline CDR1 is SGHTA and CDR2 is FQGTGA. J lost 2 bases, V lost 5 bases, and 7 bases had no gene match. CDR3 nucleotide sequence: TGTGCCAGCAGCAAACAGGGGTTCGACACAGATACGCAGTATTTT. This codes for CASSKQGFDTDTQYF. The full variable domain, with the rest looked up from reference TRBV7-3 and TRBJ2-3, is GAGVSQTPSNKVTEKGKYVELRCDPISGHTALYWYRQSLGQGPEFLIYFQGTGAADDSGLPNDRFFAVRPEGSVSTLKIQRTERGDSAVYLCASSKQGFDTDTQYFGPGTRLTVL.

The rearrangement uses TRBV10-3 and TRBJ2-3; 10 bases line up with TRBD2. Germline V CDR1 and CDR2: ENHRY, SYGVKD. The CDR3 contains 16 residues. V dropped 3 bases and J dropped 5; count of bases not matched to a gene: 8. The CDR3 DNA reads TGTGCCATCAGTGACTCAGCGGGAGGGAATTTAGATACGCAGTATTTT. It is translated as CAISDSAGGNLDTQYF.

V is TRBV12-3 or TRBV12-4 and J is TRBJ2-3; 8 bases are shared with TRBD1. The V gene end was trimmed by 7 bases and the J gene end by 4 bases; junction bases not matched to a gene: 4. The CDR3 contains 13 residues. The CDR3 sequence is CASIQGVADTQYF. The CDR3 coding sequence is TGTGCCAGCATACAGGGGGTAGCAGATACGCAGTATTTT.

This rearrangement joins TRBV28 to TRBJ2-7, with 12 positions matching TRBD2. The CDR3 covers 18 residues. In germline, CDR1 is MDHEN, CDR2 SYDVKM. With V trimmed by 7 bases and J by 0 bases, 13 bases remained unmatched. The CDR3 nucleotides are TGTGCCAGCATTGGGCCGGGCCTAGCGGGAGGGCCCTCCTACGAGCAGTACTTC. Its translation is CASIGPGLAGGPSYEQYF.

V usage is TRBV18 and J usage is TRBJ1-1; D perhaps matches TRBD1 (6 bases). V dropped 6 bases and J dropped 7 bases, with 21 bases sitting between them. Looked up from germline, CDR1 is KGHSH and CDR2 is LQKENI. The CDR3 length is 15 residues. The CDR3 DNA reads TGTGCCAGCTCCCCAGAAGACAGGAGGGAGGGTGAAGCTTTCTTT. This translates into CASSPEDRREGEAFF.

The chain couples TRBV4-3 to TRBJ2-6; D is uncertain. The germline V and J ends were trimmed by 0 bases and 0 bases, with 6 bases remaining between them. The length of the CDR3 is 16 residues. CDR1 is LGHNA and CDR2 is YSLEER in the germline V gene. CDR3 sequence (DNA): TGCGCCAGCAGCCAAGATTTAGTCTCTGGGGCCAACGTCCTGACTTTC. It specifies CASSQDLVSGANVLTF.

This clone was picked up one time. This chain joins TRBV7-8 and TRBJ2-5; 9 bases line up with TRBD2. The length of the CDR3 is 15 residues. In germline, CDR1 is SGHVS, CDR2 FQNEAQ. The ends lost 4 bases at V and 5 bases at J; junction bases unmatched: 8. CDR3 region: CASSWTGTSYETQYF. CDR3 DNA sequence: TGTGCCAGCAGCTGGACGGGGACTAGCTATGAGACCCAGTACTTC.

V and J are TRBV6-4 and TRBJ1-5; 7 nucleotides align to TRBD1. CDR1 is MRHNA and CDR2 is SNTAGT in the germline V gene. Trimming cost V 9 bases and J 0 bases; bases outside gene matches: 20. This CDR3 is 19 amino acids long. CDR3 in amino acids: CASVGSTGVGVYSNQPQHF. The DNA of the CDR3 is TGTGCCAGTGTGGGGAGTACAGGGGTTGGAGTTTATAGCAATCAGCCCCAGCATTTT.

The chain has TRBV9 and TRBJ2-2, with TRBD2 identical over 10 bases. The V gene's germline CDR1 is SGDLS and CDR2 YYNGEE. Germline trimming cut 3 bases from V and 2 bases from J; bases unmatched to any gene: 4. This CDR3 comprises 16 residues. The CDR3 nucleotides are TGTGCCAGCAGCGAGGGACTAGCGTTTAACACCGGGGAGCTGTTTTTT. It is translated as CASSEGLAFNTGELFF.

This chain links TRBV6-5 with TRBJ2-7; TRBD1 matches at 7 bases. The CDR3 totals 15 residues. Germline CDR1 reads MNHEY; CDR2 reads SVGAGI. V shed 6 bases, J shed 0 bases, and the junction held 8 bases outside the gene matches. CDR3 region: CASRGTGVSSYEQYF. The CDR3 coding sequence is TGTGCCAGCAGAGGAACAGGGGTCAGCTCCTACGAGCAGTACTTC.

The CDR3 nucleotides read TGTGCCAGCAGTTCAGGACAGTACCAAACCTCTAAGGCGACCCAGTACTTC. Protein product: CASSSGQYQTSKATQYF. This rearrangement joins TRBV27 to TRBJ2-5; maybe TRBD1 (6 bases). V lost 4 bases to trimming and J lost 7 bases, with 25 bases between them. The germline V gene encodes CDR1 MNHEY and CDR2 SMNVEV (reference sequence). The length of the CDR3 is 17 residues.

This clone occurred a few times. The chain combines TRBV5-6 with TRBJ2-5, with TRBD2 identical over 7 bases. The germline gives CDR1 SGHDT, CDR2 YYEEEE. V trimming: 5 bases; J trimming: 2 bases; junction bases outside the gene matches: 3. This CDR3 contains 13 residues. CDR3 sequence: CASSWTSQETQYF. The CDR3 nucleotides read TGTGCCAGCAGTTGGACTAGTCAAGAGACCCAGTACTTC. The variable domain in full, with the rest retrieved from reference TRBV5-6 and TRBJ2-5, is DAGVTQSPTHLIKTRGQQVTLRCSPKSGHDTVSWYQQALGQGPQFIFQYYEEEERQRGNFPDRFSGHQFPNYSSELNVNALLLGDSALYLCASSWTSQETQYFGPGTRLLVL.

There are a few counts of this clone. The rearrangement uses TRBV16 and TRBJ1-1; possibly TRBD1 for D (5 bases). Germline V CDR1 and CDR2: KGHSY, FQNENV. The length of the CDR3 is 14 residues. The V end lost 4 bases, the J end lost 1 base, and 10 bases lay between the germline ends. DNA for the CDR3: TGTGCCAGCAGCCCCTGGGGCGGGAACACTGAAGCTTTCTTT. This codes for CASSPWGGNTEAFF.